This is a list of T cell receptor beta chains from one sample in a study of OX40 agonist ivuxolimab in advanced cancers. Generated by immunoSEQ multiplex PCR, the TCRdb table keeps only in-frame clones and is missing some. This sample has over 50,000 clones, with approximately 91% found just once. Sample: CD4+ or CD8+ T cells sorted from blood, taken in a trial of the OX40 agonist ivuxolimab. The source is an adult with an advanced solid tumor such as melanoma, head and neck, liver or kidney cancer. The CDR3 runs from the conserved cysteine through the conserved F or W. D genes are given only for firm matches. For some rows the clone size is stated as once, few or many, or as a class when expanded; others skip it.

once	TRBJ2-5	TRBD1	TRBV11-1	TGTGCCAGCAGCTTAGGAGAGACAGGGTGGGGAGAGACCCAGTACTTC	CASSLGETGWGETQYF
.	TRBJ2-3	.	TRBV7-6	TGTGCCAGCAGCACCACAGATACGCAGTATTTT	CASSTTDTQYF
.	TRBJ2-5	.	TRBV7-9	TGTGCCAGCTGTCAGGGGCCGGAGACCCAGTACTTC	CASCQGPETQYF
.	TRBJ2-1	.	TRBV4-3	TGCGCCAGCAGCGGGAGAGGGCCATTCTCCTACAATGAGCAGTTCTTC	CASSGRGPFSYNEQFF
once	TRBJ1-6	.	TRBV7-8	TGTGCCAGCGGGGCAGGGGTAAATTCACCCCTCCACTTT	CASGAGVNSPLHF
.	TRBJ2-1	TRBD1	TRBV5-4	TGTGCCAGCAGCGCGACAGGGACACTCGCCTACAATGAGCAGTTCTTC	CASSATGTLAYNEQFF
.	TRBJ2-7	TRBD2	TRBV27	TGTGCCAGCAGGAATGTGGGAGGGCCCTACGAGCAGTACTTC	CASRNVGGPYEQYF
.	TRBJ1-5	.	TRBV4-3	TGCGCCAGCAGCCAAGATTGGAATCCTGGCAATCAGCCCCAGCATTTT	CASSQDWNPGNQPQHF
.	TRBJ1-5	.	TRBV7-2	TGTGCCAGCAGCTTATGGCGGGACGTGGGTCAGCCCCAGCATTTT	CASSLWRDVGQPQHF
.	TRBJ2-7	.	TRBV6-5	TGTGCCAGCAGCCCTGGGGGTACCCGCTCCTACGAGCAGTACTTC	CASSPGGTRSYEQYF
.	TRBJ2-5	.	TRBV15	TGTGCCACCAGCAGAGATGGCACAGATCAAGAGACCCAGTACTTC	CATSRDGTDQETQYF
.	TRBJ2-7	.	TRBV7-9	TGTGCCAGCAGCCACCCTGAGTTAGGCAGCTCCTACGAGCAGTACTTC	CASSHPELGSSYEQYF
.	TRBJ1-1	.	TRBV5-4	TGTGCCAGCAGGTCCGGGACTGGGAACACTGAAGCTTTCTTT	CASRSGTGNTEAFF
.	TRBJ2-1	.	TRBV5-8	TGTGCCAGCAGCTTGGCTTCTAGCTTTTCCTACAATGAGCAGTTCTTC	CASSLASSFSYNEQFF
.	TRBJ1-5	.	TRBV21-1	TGTGCCAGCAGCAAAGAGGGGGACAGGGGGCGCGTAGTCGGTCAGCCCCAGCATTTT	CASSKEGDRGRVVGQPQHF
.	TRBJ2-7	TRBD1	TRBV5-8	TGTGCCAGCAGCTTGGCCGGTCGAGGGGGCGGGTACGAGCAGTACTTC	CASSLAGRGGGYEQYF
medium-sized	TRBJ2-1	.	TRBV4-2	TGTGCCAGCAGCCAAGAGACGCACAATGAGCAGTTCTTC	CASSQETHNEQFF
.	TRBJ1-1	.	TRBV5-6	TGTGCCAGCAAGGAGGGCAGAGGGACTGAAGCTTTCTTT	CASKEGRGTEAFF
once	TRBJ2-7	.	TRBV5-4	TGTGCCAGCAGCTCGGACTTGGCGGGCTACGAGCAGTACTTC	CASSSDLAGYEQYF
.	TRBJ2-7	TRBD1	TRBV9	TGTGCCAGCAGCGACGGGACAGGGCAATACGAGCAGTACTTC	CASSDGTGQYEQYF
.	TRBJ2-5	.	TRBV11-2	TGTGCCAGCAGCCCCAGGGGGGCGTCTAGCGGGTTGCAAGAGACCCAGTACTTC	CASSPRGASSGLQETQYF
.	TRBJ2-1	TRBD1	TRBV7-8	TGTGCCAGCAGCTCCTTGGACAGGGTGAATGAGCAGTTCTTC	CASSSLDRVNEQFF
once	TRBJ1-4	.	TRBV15	TGTGCCACCAGCAGGGCCAACAGAGGAACTAATGAAAAACTGTTTTTT	CATSRANRGTNEKLFF
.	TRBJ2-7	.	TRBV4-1	TGCGCCAGCAGCCAGATGGGGAGTCAACTCAGCTCCTACGAGCAGTACTTC	CASSQMGSQLSSYEQYF
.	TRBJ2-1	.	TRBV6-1	TGTGCCAGCAGTGAATGGGGGGAGGACAGCAATGAGCAGTTCTTC	CASSEWGEDSNEQFF
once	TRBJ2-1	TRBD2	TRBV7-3	TGTGCCAGCAGCTTCCCGAGCGGGACTAGGGCGAATGAGCAGTTCTTC	CASSFPSGTRANEQFF
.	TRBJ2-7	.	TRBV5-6	TGTGCCAGCAGCTTGGCCGGGAACGAGCAGTACTTC	CASSLAGNEQYF